The source of this TCR beta chain is a study of response to subunit inactivated influenza vaccine. Many counts were recorded for this clonotype. The antigen is unknown. General study results and limits: That few new T cells are recruited by each seasonal influenza vaccination was the authors' suggestion.

The CDR3 totals 16 residues. The J segment lost 4 bases and the V segment lost 8 bases, leaving 14 bases of the junction unmatched. Via MiXCR, TCRdb re-called the RT-PCR reads, giving one row per CDR3 protein. The sample lists 600,000 to 850,000 distinct CDR3 sequences, about 14% occurring once. The sequences come from PBMCs from blood, collected around two weeks before vaccination. The TCR was taken from a man between 45 and 60 years old who received an inactivated influenza vaccine. J is TRBJ1-5 and V is TRBV12-3 or TRBV12-4, with TRBD1 identical over 7 bases. The CDR3 nucleotides read TGTGCCAGCTGCATACAGGGGACGGTGCCAAATCAGCCCCAGCATTTT. Protein sequence: CASCIQGTVPNQPQHF.